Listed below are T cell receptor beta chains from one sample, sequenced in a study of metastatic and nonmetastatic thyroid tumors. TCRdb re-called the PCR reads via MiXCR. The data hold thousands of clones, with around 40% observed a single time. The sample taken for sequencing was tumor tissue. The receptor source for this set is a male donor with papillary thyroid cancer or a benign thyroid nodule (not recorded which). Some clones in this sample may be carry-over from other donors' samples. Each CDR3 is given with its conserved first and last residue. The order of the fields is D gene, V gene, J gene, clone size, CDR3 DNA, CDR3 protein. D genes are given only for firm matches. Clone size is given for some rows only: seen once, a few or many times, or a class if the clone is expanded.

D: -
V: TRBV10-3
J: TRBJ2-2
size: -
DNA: TGTGCCTTCAGTCGAAGTCCCGGGAAGGGGACCGGGGAGCTGTTTTTT
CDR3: CAFSRSPGKGTGELFF

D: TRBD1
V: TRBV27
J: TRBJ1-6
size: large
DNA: TGTGCCAGCAGTTTAGCCCCCCCAGGGGGGAGCAATTCACCCCTCCACTTT
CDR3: CASSLAPPGGSNSPLHF

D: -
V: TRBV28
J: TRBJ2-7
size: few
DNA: TGTGCCAGCAGTACACACCTCCAGGGCGAGCAGTACTTC
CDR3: CASSTHLQGEQYF

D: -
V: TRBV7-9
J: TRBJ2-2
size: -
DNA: TGTGCCAGCAGCTTGACCGGGACGAACACCGGGGAGCTGTTTTTT
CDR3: CASSLTGTNTGELFF

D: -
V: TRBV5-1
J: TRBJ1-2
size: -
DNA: TGCGCCAGCAGCTTGGAAGACGGCTCCTCATATGGCTACACCTTC
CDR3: CASSLEDGSSYGYTF

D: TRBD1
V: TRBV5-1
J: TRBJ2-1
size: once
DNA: TGCGCCAGCAGCTTACAGGGGGCGCTCAATGAGCAGTTCTTC
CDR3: CASSLQGALNEQFF

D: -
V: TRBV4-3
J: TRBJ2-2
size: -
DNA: TGCGCCAGCAGCCACGGGTGGCGGGCGGAACCTGACGGGGAGCTGTTTTTC
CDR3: CASSHGWRAEPDGELFF

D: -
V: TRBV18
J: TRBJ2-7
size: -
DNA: TGTGCCAGCTCACCACCTAGCTCCTACGAGCAGTACTTC
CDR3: CASSPPSSYEQYF

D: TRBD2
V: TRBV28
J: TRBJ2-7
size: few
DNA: TGTGCCAGCAGATCGACTAGCGGGAGCCCCGGAAGCGAGCAGTACTTC
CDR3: CASRSTSGSPGSEQYF

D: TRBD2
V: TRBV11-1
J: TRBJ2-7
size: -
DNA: TGTGTCAGCAGCATAGAACTAGCGGTAAGTCCACCCCGATACGAGCAGTACTTC
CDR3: CVSSIELAVSPPRYEQYF

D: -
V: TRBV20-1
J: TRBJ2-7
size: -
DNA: TGCAGTGCCACAGACAGGTGCCCTTACGAGCAGTACTTC
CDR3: CSATDRCPYEQYF

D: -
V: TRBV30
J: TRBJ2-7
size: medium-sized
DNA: TGTGCCTGGAGTGTAAGTGCGGGACAGAGCAGATCTCTTGCCTACGAGCAGTACTTC
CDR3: CAWSVSAGQSRSLAYEQYF

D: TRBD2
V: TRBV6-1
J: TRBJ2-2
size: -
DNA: TGTGCCAGCAGTGACGCGTCGGGGGGTCAGGGCGGGGAGCTTTTTTTT
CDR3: CASSDASGGQGGELFF

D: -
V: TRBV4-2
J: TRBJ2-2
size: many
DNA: TGTGCCAGCAGCCCGCGGGACACATACACCGGGGAGCTGTTTTTT
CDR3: CASSPRDTYTGELFF

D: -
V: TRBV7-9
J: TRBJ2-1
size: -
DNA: TGTGCCAGCAGCTTGAGGGTCTATGAGCAGTTCTTC
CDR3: CASSLRVYEQFF